The 30 T cell receptor beta chains below all came from one sample that was sequenced in a study of low-dose radiotherapy and immunotherapy resistance in tumors. Regarding time point: after trial treatment. The treatment here: LDRT plus nivolumab, ipilimumab, low-dose cyclophosphamide and aspirin (RACIN trial). First-strand cDNA used TRAV- and TRBV-specific primers, covering alpha and beta chains. TCRs were amplified for around 21 PCR cycles with a constant-region primer and V-primer adapter. MiXCR was run by TCRdb on the reads, yielding one entry per CDR3 protein. The table records roughly 100,000 distinct CDR3 sequences, 20% to 25% of them present only once. The source was PBMCs, collected after low-dose radiotherapy plus immunotherapy. The source is a female donor with ovarian cancer.

Notes on this clonotype: Since no conserved phenylalanine or tryptophan closes the CDR3, a read error is the likely cause. The rearrangement joins TRBV19 to TRBJ2-6, with D possibly being TRBD1 (5 bases). The CDR3 is 16 amino acids. The germline V gene has CDR1 LNHDA and CDR2 SQIVND (reference sequence). The CDR3 region is CASSIYSPAGADVLTL. Here the CDR3 DNA reads TGTGCCAGTAGTATATACTCCCCCGCTGGGGCCGACGTCCTGACTCTC.

The sample holds many counts of this clonotype. V and J are TRBV6-2 or TRBV6-3 and TRBJ1-1; TRBD1 is a possible D gene (5 bases). In germline, CDR1 is MNHEY, CDR2 SVGEGT. The CDR3 is made up of 14 amino acids. Trimming shortened V by 5 bases and J by 1 base, and 11 bases separated the two germline ends. CDR3 nucleotides: TGTGCCAGCAGTGGTCAGGGAGCGAACACTGAAGCTTTCTTT. Translation gives CASSGQGANTEAFF.

The chain combines TRBV19 with TRBJ2-7; 8 positions agree with TRBD2. The CDR3 is made up of 14 amino acids. Germline values: CDR1 LNHDA, CDR2 SQIVND (reference sequence). V shed 4 bases and J 6 bases; nucleotides not matched to a gene: 8. For the CDR3, the DNA is TGTGCCAGTAGTACAACCGGGACTAGAGGCGAGCAGTACTTC. Translated, it gives CASSTTGTRGEQYF.

The CDR3 region has the DNA TGTGCCAGCAGTTTAAGCCGGGACAAGCTTTACGAGCAGTACTTC. It is translated as CASSLSRDKLYEQYF. The chain employs TRBV6-1 and TRBJ2-7, with D possibly being TRBD1 (6 bases). CDR3 length: 15 amino acids. Per germline, CDR1 MNHNS and CDR2 SASEGT. V lost 5 bases to trimming and J lost 4 bases, with 18 bases between them.

This clonotype was detected many times. The chain is built from TRBV12-3 or TRBV12-4 and TRBJ2-1, with TRBD2 matching 10 bases. This CDR3 spans 16 amino acids. The V segment lost 3 bases and the J segment 7 bases; nucleotides outside the gene matches: 9. The CDR3 coding sequence is TGTGCCAGCAGTTTGCAAGCGGGGGGGCTAGGGAATGAGCAGTTCTTC. This encodes CASSLQAGGLGNEQFF.

This clonotype has a count of ten or more. This chain links TRBV29-1 with TRBJ2-7; D call uncertain. V lost 7 bases and J 2 bases, leaving 12 bases between the germline ends. The germline CDR1 and CDR2 sequences are SQVTM and ANQGSEA. The CDR3 has 12 residues. The CDR3 loop is CSGGIGPYEQYF. The CDR3 coding sequence is TGCAGCGGGGGTATCGGACCCTACGAGCAGTACTTC.

This clonotype was counted many times. V and J are TRBV6-1 and TRBJ1-6, with D unresolved. CDR3 size: 15 residues. The V gene lost 9 bases and the J gene lost 11 bases, with 23 bases spanning the gap. Germline lookup yields CDR1 MNHNS and CDR2 SASEGT. The CDR3 region has the DNA TGTGCCAGTCTTCCCTCCCGGGCTGTAGAAGCACCCCTCCACTTT. It specifies CASLPSRAVEAPLHF.

This clonotype has a count of ten or more. The chain joins TRBV3-1 to TRBJ1-2; D ambiguous. The germline CDR1 and CDR2 sequences are LGHDT and YNNKEL (reference sequence). V lost 4 bases and J lost 8, with 14 bases in between. The CDR3 contains 13 residues. The CDR3 spells CASSPWTSGGYTF. The CDR3 coding sequence is TGTGCCAGCAGCCCTTGGACTTCGGGAGGCTACACCTTC.

J is TRBJ1-5 and V is TRBV19; 11 bases line up with TRBD1. The germline CDR1 and CDR2 sequences are LNHDA and SQIVND (reference sequence). CDR3 size: 16 residues. V dropped 2 bases and J dropped 2; count of bases not matched to a gene: 2. CDR3: CASSIPGQGGNQPQHF. The CDR3 DNA sequence: TGTGCCAGTAGTATACCGGGACAGGGGGGCAATCAGCCCCAGCATTTT.

The table lists this clonotype with many counts. The chain uses TRBV5-1 and TRBJ2-7, with D maybe TRBD2 (5 bases). CDR3 length: 13 residues. The V and J ends lost 1 base and 3 bases respectively, with 8 bases between them. CDR1 and CDR2 (germline): SGHRS, YFSETQ. The CDR3 reads CASSLLSDYEQYF. The CDR3 DNA reads TGCGCCAGCAGCTTGCTTAGCGACTACGAGCAGTACTTC.

This clonotype was detected ten times or more. The V call is TRBV7-2, the J call TRBJ1-1, with TRBD1 as a possible D gene (6 bases). Germline lookup yields CDR1 SGHTA and CDR2 FQGNSA. The CDR3 covers 14 residues. Trimming shortened V by 1 base and J by 4 bases, and 10 bases separated the two germline ends. The CDR3 region is CASSLEGGITEAFF. CDR3 coding DNA: TGTGCCAGCAGCTTAGAAGGGGGGATCACTGAAGCTTTCTTT.

The chain employs TRBV6-8 and TRBJ1-1; 8 nucleotides align to TRBD1. V lost 4 bases and J lost 9; bases outside the gene matches: 4. CDR1 and CDR2 from the germline V gene are MNHGY and SAAAGT. The CDR3 covers 12 residues. CDR3: CASSFRQGKAFF. CDR3 in DNA: TGTGCCAGCAGTTTCCGACAGGGGAAAGCTTTCTTT.

The table lists this clonotype with many counts. The rearrangement uses TRBV6-2 or TRBV6-3 and TRBJ2-5, with 11 bases lining up with TRBD1. Per the germline V gene, CDR1 is MNHEY and CDR2 is SVGEGT. This CDR3 has 16 amino acids. V lost 2 bases and J lost 3; bases outside the gene matches: 5. CDR3 DNA: TGTGCCAGCAGTTACCCCCGGACAGGGGGCAAAGAGACCCAGTACTTC. Translated: CASSYPRTGGKETQYF.

This clonotype was seen a few times. The chain links TRBV29-1 to TRBJ2-7; 8 bases agree with TRBD1. V trimming: 7 bases; J trimming: 7 bases; junction bases outside the gene matches: 9. This CDR3 has 12 residues. Germline CDR1 SQVTM, CDR2 ANQGSEA. The CDR3 here is CSGKQGVGEQYF. The CDR3 nucleotides are TGCAGCGGAAAACAGGGGGTTGGGGAGCAGTACTTC.

The table lists this clonotype with many counts. The chain joins TRBV6-5 to TRBJ2-7; 8 bases are shared with TRBD1. This CDR3 is built from 16 residues. The junction had 11 bases not matched to a gene; V was cut back by 5 bases and J by 2 bases. Germline assignment: CDR1 MNHEY and CDR2 SVGAGI. The chain's CDR3 is CASSRPLTGAPYEQYF. CDR3 sequence (DNA): TGTGCCAGCAGTCGACCCTTGACAGGGGCACCCTACGAGCAGTACTTC.

This clonotype was counted at least ten times. The chain couples TRBV5-1 to TRBJ2-3, with 10 bases aligning to TRBD1. This CDR3 is built from 17 residues. The germline CDR1 and CDR2 sequences are SGHRS and YFSETQ. V dropped 0 bases and J dropped 0; count of bases not matched to a gene: 4. The CDR3 reads CASSLGGQGPSTDTQYF. Here the CDR3 DNA reads TGCGCCAGCAGCTTGGGGGGACAGGGGCCTAGCACAGATACGCAGTATTTT.

This clonotype has ten or more counts. The rearrangement joins TRBV6-2 or TRBV6-3 to TRBJ2-7; the match to TRBD2 covers 7 bases. CDR3 length: 14 residues. Germline V gene data show CDR1 as MNHEY and CDR2 as SVGEGT. J lost 2 bases, V lost 5 bases, and 6 bases had no gene match. The CDR3 bases are TGTGCCAGCAGTCGTCCTAGCGGAGCCTACGAGCAGTACTTC. It codes for CASSRPSGAYEQYF.

A word on this clonotype: This sequence is one base from a far larger clone and is likely a read error. This chain links TRBV26 with TRBJ2-7; the table's TRBD1 call for D was not verified on the DNA. TRBV26 is a recognized pseudogene. The CDR3 spans 13 residues. CDR3 sequence (DNA): TGTGCCAGCACCTTCGACAGACCTTACAAGCAGTACTTC. It yields the protein CASTFDRPYKQYF.

This clonotype has just a few counts. J is TRBJ2-1 and V is TRBV10-2; TRBD2 aligns across 10 bases. This CDR3 comprises 14 residues. Germline CDR1 and CDR2: WSHSY and SAAADI. With V trimmed by 7 bases and J by 9 bases, 9 bases remained unmatched. Written as DNA, the CDR3 is TGCGCCAGCACCCCTAGCGGGAGAGATGGTGAGCAGTTCTTC. Its protein product is CASTPSGRDGEQFF.

This clonotype appeared many times. The chain links TRBV7-2 to TRBJ2-1, with D hard to call. The CDR3 spans 16 residues. Germline CDR1 is SGHTA and CDR2 is FQGNSA. V was clipped by 1 base and J by 1 base, with 11 bases between them. CDR3 coding DNA: TGTGCCAGCAGCTTAGTGTCCAGCTCTTCCTACAATGAGCAGTTCTTC. This codes for CASSLVSSSSYNEQFF. Using reference TRBV7-2 and TRBJ2-1 for the parts outside the CDR3, the full variable domain is GAGVSQSPSNKVTEKGKDVELRCDPISGHTALYWYRQSLGQGLEFLIYFQGNSAPDKSGLPSDRFSAERTGGSVSTLTIQRTQQEDSAVYLCASSLVSSSSYNEQFFGPGTRLTVL.

The CDR3 spells CAAEGLHPWNEQYF. In nucleotides, the CDR3 is TGTGCCGCCGAGGGGCTCCACCCTTGGAACGAGCAGTACTTC. V and J are TRBV28 and TRBJ2-7; D possibly matches TRBD1 or TRBD2 (5 bases each). Germline V gene data show CDR1 as MDHEN and CDR2 as SYDVKM. V lost 11 bases, J lost 5 bases, and 22 bases lay in between. The CDR3 covers 14 residues.

Turning to this clonotype: This likely stems from a read error, as it lies one base from a far larger clone. The chain couples TRBV6-8 to TRBJ2-2; D may be TRBD2 (5 bases). Per the germline V gene, CDR1 is MNHGY and CDR2 is SAAAGT. The CDR3 consists of 17 residues. DNA for the CDR3: TGTGCCAGCGGTTACCAAGGGAGCGGAACGAACACCGGGGAGCTGTTTTTT. It specifies CASGYQGSGTNTGELFF.

This clonotype occurred many times. The chain recombines TRBV19 with TRBJ2-2; TRBD1 matches at 7 bases. The germline V gene has CDR1 LNHDA and CDR2 SQIVND (reference sequence). The CDR3 length is 15 residues. After removal of 4 bases from V and 5 bases from J, the junction contained 7 bases not matched to a gene. As DNA, the CDR3 is TGTGCCAGTAGTAGAACAGGGGAGAGGACCGGGGAGCTGTTTTTT. Amino acids: CASSRTGERTGELFF.

This clonotype has more than one count but fewer than ten. The genes are TRBV19 and TRBJ2-1; 12 bases are shared with TRBD2. V gave up 3 bases and J gave up 5 bases; unmatched junction bases: 11. Germline loops: CDR1 LNHDA, CDR2 SQIVND (reference sequence). This CDR3 is built from 18 residues. CDR3 in amino acids: CASSIPKGLAGTNNEQFF. CDR3 DNA: TGTGCCAGTAGTATCCCAAAAGGACTAGCGGGGACCAACAATGAGCAGTTCTTC.

At least ten counts were recorded for this clonotype. The J gene is TRBJ2-1, the V gene TRBV9, with D perhaps matching TRBD2 (5 bases). Trimming removed 1 base from V and 0 bases from J, with 8 bases in between. This CDR3 is built from 15 residues. Germline lookup yields CDR1 SGDLS and CDR2 YYNGEE. CDR3 coding DNA: TGTGCCAGCAGCGTAAGTCTAGCCTCCTACAATGAGCAGTTCTTC. Its translation is CASSVSLASYNEQFF.

This clonotype was seen repeatedly, ten times or more. The V gene is TRBV7-2, the J gene TRBJ1-2; tentatively, D is TRBD1 (6 bases). The germline V and J ends were trimmed by 6 bases and 4 bases, with 15 bases remaining between them. The CDR3 covers 14 residues. Germline V gene lookup returns CDR1 SGHTA and CDR2 FQGNSA. The CDR3 region has the DNA TGTGCCAGCAGTCAAACAGGGTACTTCTATGGCTACACCTTC. Its protein is CASSQTGYFYGYTF.

This clonotype has a single count. This chain uses TRBV20-1 with TRBJ2-7; TRBD2 agrees at 7 bases. The V gene end was trimmed by 4 bases and the J gene end by 3 bases; junction bases not matched to a gene: 6. The CDR3 is 13 amino acids. Germline CDR1 is DFQATT and CDR2 is SNEGSKA (reference sequence). The CDR3 is CSATGTGGYEQYF. CDR3 bases: TGCAGTGCTACTGGGACGGGGGGCTACGAGCAGTACTTC.

This clonotype came up many times. In nucleotides, the CDR3 is TGTGCCAGCTCACCACCGGGTTTCCGGGTCGAGGACAATGAGCAGTTCTTC. As protein: CASSPPGFRVEDNEQFF. This chain links TRBV18 with TRBJ2-1; no firm D call. Germline V gene sequence: CDR1 KGHSH, CDR2 LQKENI. V was clipped by 0 bases and J by 5 bases, with 17 bases between them. The CDR3 contains 17 residues. The complete variable domain, with remaining parts taken from reference TRBV18 and TRBJ2-1, reads NAGVMQNPRHLVRRRGQEARLRCSPMKGHSHVYWYRQLPEEGLKFMVYLQKENIIDESGMPKERFSAEFPKEGPSILRIQQVVRGDSAAYFCASSPPGFRVEDNEQFFGPGTRLTVL.

Many counts were recorded for this clonotype. This chain uses TRBV6-2 or TRBV6-3 with TRBJ2-1; 13 positions agree with TRBD2. The CDR3 is 15 residues long. The J segment lost 5 bases and the V segment lost 6 bases, leaving 4 bases of the junction unmatched. From germline, CDR1 is MNHEY and CDR2 SVGEGT. CDR3 DNA: TGTGCCAGCAGGGGGACTAGCGGGGAAGACAATGAGCAGTTCTTC. This sequence encodes CASRGTSGEDNEQFF.

A remark on this clonotype: This is likely an artifact of a read error, given a far larger clone one base away. The chain links TRBV6-1 to TRBJ2-7; no firm D call. CDR3 length: 13 amino acids. Between the trimmed V and J ends, which lost 5 bases and 7 bases, there was a span of 15 bases. CDR1 and CDR2 from the germline V gene are MNHNS and SASEGT. The CDR3 DNA reads TGTGCCAGCAGTTACTCGAATGATCGGGAGCAGTACGTC. Its translation is CASSYSNDREQYV.